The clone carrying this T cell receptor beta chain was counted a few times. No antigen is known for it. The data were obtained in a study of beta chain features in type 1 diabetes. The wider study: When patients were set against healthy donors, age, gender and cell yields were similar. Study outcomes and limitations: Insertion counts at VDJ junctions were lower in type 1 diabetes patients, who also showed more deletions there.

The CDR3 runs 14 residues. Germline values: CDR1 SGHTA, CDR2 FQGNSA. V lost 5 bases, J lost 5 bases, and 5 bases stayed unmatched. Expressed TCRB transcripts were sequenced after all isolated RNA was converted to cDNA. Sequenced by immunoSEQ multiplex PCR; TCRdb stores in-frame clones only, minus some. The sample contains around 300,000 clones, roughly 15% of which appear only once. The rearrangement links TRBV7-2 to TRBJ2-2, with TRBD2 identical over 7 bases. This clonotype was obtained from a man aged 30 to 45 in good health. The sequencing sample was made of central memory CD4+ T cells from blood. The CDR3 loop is CASSREVGTGELFF. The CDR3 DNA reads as TGTGCCAGCAGCCGGGAGGTTGGGACCGGGGAGCTGTTTTTT.